This TCR beta chain was profiled in a study of blood T cell repertoires in COVID-19. At the level of the study: Some COVID-19 samples were acute and others convalescent; all came from the United States, Italy and Spain. T cells, B-cell-depleted T cells, or PBMCs supplied cDNA or gDNA.

Seattle patients were enrolled while actively infected and followed longitudinally. Original processing methods: Cell counts per sample came from amplifying reference gene primers. The table came from immunoSEQ multiplex PCR; TCRdb's copy has only in-frame clones and leaves some out. V, J and clone size derive from that table, while D and trimming were established from the DNA sequence. The table lists some 220,000 clones, 75% to 85% of them singletons. Trimming removed 2 bases from V and 0 bases from J, with 11 bases in between. Germline CDR1 reads MDHEN; CDR2 reads SYDVKM. The CDR3 has 16 residues. The sample taken for sequencing was peripheral blood. The chain has TRBV28 and TRBJ2-1; D may be TRBD2 (6 bases). This TCR was recovered from a woman between 65 and 79 years old with COVID-19, enrolled during active disease. The CDR3 DNA follows: TGTGCCAGCAGTTTAGTCAGGACTACCTCCTACAATGAGCAGTTCTTC. Its translation: CASSLVRTTSYNEQFF.